Listed here are 30 T cell receptor beta chains from one sample, sequenced in a study of cytomegalovirus exposure and HLA in healthy donors. PCR amplification relied on 60 Vbeta primers (plus 13 Jbeta primers). Clones were sequenced by immunoSEQ multiplex PCR, and TCRdb holds only the in-frame ones, with some missing. The data show approximately 240,000 clones, approximately 82% seen once. Sample: PBMCs. The receptor set was obtained from a woman in her 40s in good health and CMV-seronegative.

The rearrangement links TRBV10-2 to TRBJ1-6; the D gene is possibly TRBD1 (5 bases). This CDR3 region has 16 residues. V lost 2 bases to trimming and J lost 7 bases, with 15 bases between them. Germline loops: CDR1 WSHSY, CDR2 SAAADI. The CDR3 protein is CASSEGRGWGNSPLHF. The CDR3 coding sequence is TGCGCCAGCAGTGAGGGGCGGGGTTGGGGGAATTCACCCCTCCACTTT.

The genes are TRBV6-6 and TRBJ1-5, with TRBD1 as a possible D gene (5 bases). V gave up 2 bases and J gave up 3 bases, with 14 bases separating them. CDR1 is MNHNY and CDR2 is SVGAGI in the germline V gene (reference sequence). This CDR3 contains 16 residues. DNA of the CDR3: TGTGCCAGCAGTTACCCTTCTCAGGGTAACAATCAGCCCCAGCATTTT. It yields the protein CASSYPSQGNNQPQHF.

The CDR3: CAIAPRRTVLNTEAFF. CDR3 bases: TGTGCCATTGCTCCGCGTAGGACTGTATTGAACACTGAAGCTTTCTTT. J is TRBJ1-1 and V is TRBV10-3; no definite D call. CDR1 and CDR2 from the germline V gene are ENHRY and SYGVKD. The CDR3 is made up of 16 amino acids. The V and J ends lost 9 bases and 0 bases respectively, with 20 bases between them.

Concerning this clone: The junction departs from the called germline gene at one end, perhaps through a read error. This specimen includes other DNA sequences encoding the same CDR3. V and J are TRBV4-3 and TRBJ1-1; D not resolved. CDR1 is LGHNA and CDR2 is YSLEER in the germline V gene. The CDR3 runs 14 residues. The DNA of the CDR3 is TGCGCCAGTAGCCGGAGCGGGATGAACACTGAAGCTTTCTTT. Translating it yields CASSRSGMNTEAFF.

This clone has only one observation. This chain uses TRBV6-1 with TRBJ1-5; D is unclear. CDR3 size: 12 residues. V was trimmed by 6 bases and J by 9 bases, leaving 12 bases between them. Germline-derived CDR1 and CDR2 are MNHNS and SASEGT. CDR3 loop: CASRTIEGPQHF. In nucleotides, the CDR3 is TGTGCCAGCAGGACGATAGAGGGGCCCCAGCATTTT.

This clone is a singleton in its sample. The junction does not match germline at one end; this may be a read error. The chain employs TRBV7-9 and TRBJ1-2; 7 bases map to TRBD1. This CDR3 contains 12 residues. Germline V CDR1 and CDR2: SEHNR, FQNEAQ (reference sequence). The DNA of the CDR3 is TGTTCCAGCAGCCCGCGGACAGGCTTTTCCTCCTTC. It specifies CSSSPRTGFSSF.

The CDR3 loop reads CASSYSGGDEKLFF. The CDR3 bases are TGTGCCAGCAGTTACTCGGGGGGGGATGAAAAACTGTTTTTT. This chain links TRBV6-5 with TRBJ1-4; TRBD1 might be the D (5 bases). Trimming removed 0 bases at V and 6 bases at J, with 8 bases between. Germline loops: CDR1 MNHEY, CDR2 SVGAGI. CDR3 length: 14 residues.

The chain is built from TRBV5-1 and TRBJ2-1, with 7 bases identical to TRBD1. The CDR3 extends over 15 amino acids. The germline CDR1 and CDR2 sequences are SGHRS and YFSETQ. The junction had 2 bases not matched to a gene; V was cut back by 0 bases and J by 2 bases. CDR3 sequence reads: CASSLGQGAYNEQFF. The CDR3 bases are TGCGCCAGCAGCTTGGGGCAGGGGGCCTACAATGAGCAGTTCTTC.

The chain employs TRBV4-1 and TRBJ1-1, with D perhaps TRBD1 (5 bases). V lost 1 base to trimming and J lost 7 bases, with 19 bases between them. CDR3 length: 16 amino acids. Germline V CDR1 and CDR2: MGHRA, YSYEKL. The CDR3 region is CASSQGRQVGRLEAFF. The CDR3 DNA is TGCGCCAGCAGCCAAGGTCGGCAGGTGGGGCGCCTTGAAGCTTTCTTT.

This clone was observed a single time. The rearrangement joins TRBV19 to TRBJ2-7; 7 positions match TRBD1. CDR1 and CDR2 from the germline V gene are LNHDA and SQIVND (reference sequence). There are 13 residues in the CDR3. J was trimmed by 3 bases and V by 3 bases; bases with no gene match: 2. CDR3 DNA: TGTGCCAGTAGTATTTACAGGGGCTACGAGCAGTACTTC. Encoded protein: CASSIYRGYEQYF.

V usage is TRBV6-5 and J usage is TRBJ1-6, with a tentative D call TRBD1 (6 bases). Trimming pared 7 bases from V and 6 bases from J, leaving 10 bases between. Germline CDR1 is MNHEY and CDR2 is SVGAGI. The CDR3 consists of 13 residues. DNA for the CDR3: TGTGCCAGCAAGGAAGGGGGTAATTCACCCCTCCACTTT. The encoded protein is CASKEGGNSPLHF.

The genes are TRBV29-1 and TRBJ2-1; 11 bases align to TRBD2. The CDR3 consists of 14 residues. Trimming cost V 5 bases and J 6 bases; bases outside gene matches: 6. The germline V gene encodes CDR1 SQVTM and CDR2 ANQGSEA. CDR3 DNA: TGCAGCGTTTCCCTAGCGGGGGGACCCAATGAGCAGTTCTTC. Translation gives CSVSLAGGPNEQFF.

The V call is TRBV5-6, the J call TRBJ1-2; 8 nucleotides align to TRBD1. The CDR3 length is 16 residues. The J segment lost 3 bases and the V segment lost 3 bases, leaving 10 bases of the junction unmatched. Germline lookup yields CDR1 SGHDT and CDR2 YYEEEE. The CDR3 DNA sequence: TGTGCCAGCAGCTGGACAGGGTTCGAGGCGGACTATGGCTACACCTTC. Translated, it gives CASSWTGFEADYGYTF.

The chain employs TRBV19 and TRBJ2-3; 7 nucleotides line up with TRBD2. Germline loops: CDR1 LNHDA, CDR2 SQIVND (reference sequence). The ends lost 10 bases at V and 1 base at J; junction bases unmatched: 2. The CDR3 runs 12 residues. CDR3 in amino acids: CAMGGGTDTQYF. The CDR3, as DNA: TGTGCCATGGGGGGGGGCACAGATACGCAGTATTTT.

The genes are TRBV7-9 and TRBJ2-2, with 7 positions matching TRBD1. From germline, CDR1 is SEHNR and CDR2 FQNEAQ (reference sequence). CDR3 size: 15 residues. After removal of 3 bases from V and 5 bases from J, the junction contained 6 bases not matched to a gene. The CDR3 here is CASSLTGLETGELFF. The CDR3 region has the DNA TGTGCCAGCAGCTTGACAGGGCTAGAGACCGGGGAGCTGTTTTTT.

J is TRBJ1-5 and V is TRBV7-9; the D is unclear. The V end lost 0 bases, the J end lost 8 bases, and 8 bases lay between the germline ends. The CDR3 runs 13 residues. Germline V gene lookup returns CDR1 SEHNR and CDR2 FQNEAQ (reference sequence). The CDR3 DNA sequence: TGTGCCAGCAGCTTAGCCTCTTCAGAGCCCCAGCATTTT. This gives the protein CASSLASSEPQHF.

V and J are TRBV7-6 and TRBJ2-7, with D perhaps TRBD1 (5 bases). Germline values: CDR1 SGHVS, CDR2 FNYEAQ. The CDR3 is made up of 15 amino acids. Trimming pared 1 base from V and 4 bases from J, leaving 14 bases between. The CDR3 loop is CASSLGQGRTYEQYF. The CDR3 region has the DNA TGTGCCAGCAGCTTAGGGCAGGGCAGAACTTACGAGCAGTACTTC.

The chain uses TRBV11-2 and TRBJ2-2, with D tentatively TRBD2 (6 bases). The CDR3 is made up of 16 amino acids. Germline CDR1 SGHAT, CDR2 FQNNGV. V lost 5 bases and J lost 2, with 15 bases in between. In nucleotides, the CDR3 is TGTGCCAGCAGCACCTCGGGACTCCGAAACACCGGGGAGCTGTTTTTT. Translated: CASSTSGLRNTGELFF.

The chain recombines TRBV6-5 with TRBJ2-7; no definite D call. This CDR3 is 15 amino acids long. Germline V gene sequence: CDR1 MNHEY, CDR2 SVGAGI. Trimming removed 2 bases at V and 3 bases at J, with 14 bases between. CDR3 coding DNA: TGTGCCAGCAGTTACGGAAAAACAGTAAGCTACGAGCAGTACTTC. The encoded protein is CASSYGKTVSYEQYF.

Here the CDR3 reads CASSSTGGAYEQYF. For the CDR3, the DNA is TGTGCCAGCAGCTCTACAGGGGGGGCCTACGAGCAGTACTTC. The V and J genes are TRBV5-6 and TRBJ2-5; D perhaps matches TRBD1 (8 bases). The J call could be wrong; TRBJ2-7 is a better fit for the DNA end. The germline V gene encodes CDR1 SGHDT and CDR2 YYEEEE. This CDR3 comprises 14 residues.

V is TRBV6-1 and J is TRBJ2-3; TRBD2 matches 8 bases. CDR3 size: 16 residues. Unmatched junction bases numbered 9, after V lost 4 bases and J lost 3 bases. The germline V gene has CDR1 MNHNS and CDR2 SASEGT. The CDR3 nucleotides are TGTGCCAGCAGTGTAAGAAGCGGGGGACGGACAGATACGCAGTATTTT. Amino acids: CASSVRSGGRTDTQYF.

The chain employs TRBV2 and TRBJ1-3; D possibly corresponds to TRBD1 (6 bases). The V end was cut by 4 bases, the J end by 2 bases, with 15 bases between. Germline CDR1 and CDR2: SNHLY and FYNNEI. CDR3 length: 16 amino acids. The CDR3 nucleotides read TGTGCCAGCAGTGGGGGGGGCGGTGGGGCTGGAAACACCATATATTTT. Its protein is CASSGGGGGAGNTIYF.

V and J are TRBV4-2 and TRBJ2-5, with 11 positions matching TRBD2. The CDR3 is 17 residues long. CDR1 LGHNA and CDR2 YNFKEQ come from the germline V gene. V gave up 1 base and J gave up 2 bases; unmatched junction bases: 6. CDR3 residues: CASSQGASGGRQETQYF. In DNA form, the CDR3 reads TGTGCCAGCAGCCAAGGAGCTAGCGGGGGGCGTCAAGAGACCCAGTACTTC.

V and J are TRBV9 and TRBJ2-5, with 7 bases that match TRBD2. This CDR3 contains 14 residues. Trimming cost V 0 bases and J 7 bases; bases outside gene matches: 6. CDR1 SGDLS and CDR2 YYNGEE come from the germline V gene. CDR3 protein: CASSVGAGEWTQYF. As DNA, the CDR3 is TGTGCCAGCAGCGTAGGGGCGGGGGAGTGGACCCAGTACTTC.

The chain joins TRBV5-1 to TRBJ2-1; 9 bases agree with TRBD2. The CDR3 runs to 16 residues. In germline, CDR1 is SGHRS, CDR2 YFSETQ. V shed 4 bases and J 5 bases; nucleotides not matched to a gene: 10. The CDR3 protein is CASSIPGLAHHNEQFF. In DNA form, the CDR3 reads TGCGCCAGCAGCATACCGGGACTAGCCCATCACAATGAGCAGTTCTTC.

The chain has TRBV11-3 and TRBJ1-1, with D possibly matching TRBD1 (5 bases). The CDR3 length is 15 residues. The V and J ends lost 1 base and 3 bases respectively, with 12 bases between them. CDR1 and CDR2 from the germline V gene are SGHNT and YENEEA. For the CDR3, the DNA is TGTGCCAGCAGCTTAGCCCAGAAAGGGGACACTGAAGCTTTCTTT. Residues: CASSLAQKGDTEAFF.

The V call is TRBV7-3, the J call TRBJ2-5, with 8 positions matching TRBD1. The CDR3 consists of 15 residues. Germline-derived CDR1 and CDR2 are SGHTA and FQGTGA. V lost 4 bases to trimming and J lost 1 base; unmatched junction nucleotides: 5. The CDR3 sequence: CASSSGTGRQETQYF. The CDR3 DNA reads TGTGCCAGCAGCTCCGGGACAGGACGCCAAGAGACCCAGTACTTC. The full variable domain, rest sourced from reference TRBV7-3 and TRBJ2-5, is GAGVSQTPSNKVTEKGKYVELRCDPISGHTALYWYRQSLGQGPEFLIYFQGTGAADDSGLPNDRFFAVRPEGSVSTLKIQRTERGDSAVYLCASSSGTGRQETQYFGPGTRLLVL.

This chain uses TRBV28 with TRBJ2-5, with 8 nucleotides matching TRBD2. The V segment lost 2 bases and the J segment 5 bases; nucleotides outside the gene matches: 7. Germline CDR1 MDHEN, CDR2 SYDVKM. This CDR3 has 15 residues. This CDR3 reads CASSLLAGVPETQYF. In nucleotides, the CDR3 is TGTGCCAGCAGTTTACTAGCGGGCGTGCCGGAGACCCAGTACTTC. The full variable domain, with the rest looked up from reference TRBV28 and TRBJ2-5, is DVKVTQSSRYLVKRTGEKVFLECVQDMDHENMFWYRQDPGLGLRLIYFSYDVKMKEKGDIPEGYSVSREKKERFSLILESASTNQTSMYLCASSLLAGVPETQYFGPGTRLLVL.

The chain uses TRBV7-9 and TRBJ2-3, with TRBD1 matching over 11 bases. Germline CDR1 and CDR2: SEHNR and FQNEAQ (reference sequence). This CDR3 spans 17 amino acids. The J segment lost 1 base and the V segment lost 3 bases, leaving 6 bases of the junction unmatched. The CDR3 DNA follows: TGTGCCAGCAGCTTGGGACAGGGGGAGGCCGGCACAGATACGCAGTATTTT. This encodes CASSLGQGEAGTDTQYF.

The gene calls are TRBV11-3 and TRBJ1-1, with D maybe TRBD1 (6 bases). V was cut by 0 bases and J by 4 bases, with 6 bases left in between. Germline V CDR1 and CDR2: SGHNT, YENEEA. The CDR3 totals 13 residues. CDR3 in amino acids: CASSLDRGTEAFF. CDR3 DNA: TGTGCCAGCAGCTTAGACAGGGGCACTGAAGCTTTCTTT.